This T cell receptor beta chain was sequenced in a study of blood T cell repertoires in COVID-19 (dated by TCRdb to about 2020). About the full investigation: Samples covering the acute and convalescent phases of COVID-19 were provided by collaborators in the United States, Italy and Spain. The sample metadata nearly always contained a de-identified subject ID, COVID-19 status, age in years and sex. Samples were obtained from the ongoing ImmuneRACE study (first 160 participants) and from about 1,300 subjects provided by 6 global collaborators. The repertoires were made available in a free public database intended to serve as a resource for research on the immune response to SARS-CoV-2. HLA class I and class II types, where available, came from metadata supplied by the sample provider rather than from assay-based typing. The material from the prospective study consisted of cDNA or gDNA derived from T cells, B-cell-depleted T cells, or PBMCs. The dataset comprised deeply sampled blood TCRbeta repertoires from subjects exposed to, actively infected with, or recovered from COVID-19. Overall study results and their limits: Clinical and demographic metadata were provided uncurated, with the amount varying by source and participant.

One collaborating source in Seattle enrolled patients while the patients were actively infected and followed the patients over time throughout the course of disease. Each collaborating institution followed its own protocols to collect whole blood in K2EDTA tubes. Collaborator samples were shipped for TCRbeta analysis as frozen whole blood, isolated PBMCs, or DNA extracted from either sample type. The immunoSEQ Assay, a bias-controlled multiplex PCR, was used to amplify TCRbeta CDR3 regions from genomic DNA. The authors' analysis ran thus. The number of nucleated cells in each sample was estimated by amplification of reference gene primers within the assay. Sequence reads were collapsed and filtered to measure the absolute abundance of every unique TCRbeta CDR3 rearrangement. For each sample, productive Simpson clonality was calculated as the square root of Simpson's diversity index across productive rearrangements. TCRdb took this table from immuneACCESS and kept in-frame rearrangements with V and J called. Such tables lack part of the clones; where checked against another copy, unresolved V genes explain under half of the gap, and the rest is unexplained. V, J and clone size are taken as reported in that table, and D and trimming were inferred from the DNA itself. For this sample the table gives about 180,000 clones, of which roughly 81% were detected only once. The ten largest clones add up to 12% of the sample.

Per the germline V gene (reference sequence), DFQATT is the CDR1 and SNEGSKA is the CDR2. Including cysteine and phenylalanine, the CDR3 has 11 amino acids. Only the CDR3 DNA is retained, 33 bases long and in frame from the first base. V lost 2 bases and J lost 7 bases; the stretch between them is 8 bases long. This clone was detected ten times or more. Its antigen is currently not known. One base away there is no much larger clone; base qualities are not given. The sequence derives from a woman older than 75 with COVID-19, enrolled during active disease. Rearrangement joined TRBV20-1 to TRBJ1-2, and the D gene may be TRBD1, 5 bases matching. Sequenced sample: peripheral blood. For the CDR3, the sequence is CSARRGGGYTF. The DNA sequence reads TGCAGTGCTAGACGGGGGGGTGGCTACACCTTC.